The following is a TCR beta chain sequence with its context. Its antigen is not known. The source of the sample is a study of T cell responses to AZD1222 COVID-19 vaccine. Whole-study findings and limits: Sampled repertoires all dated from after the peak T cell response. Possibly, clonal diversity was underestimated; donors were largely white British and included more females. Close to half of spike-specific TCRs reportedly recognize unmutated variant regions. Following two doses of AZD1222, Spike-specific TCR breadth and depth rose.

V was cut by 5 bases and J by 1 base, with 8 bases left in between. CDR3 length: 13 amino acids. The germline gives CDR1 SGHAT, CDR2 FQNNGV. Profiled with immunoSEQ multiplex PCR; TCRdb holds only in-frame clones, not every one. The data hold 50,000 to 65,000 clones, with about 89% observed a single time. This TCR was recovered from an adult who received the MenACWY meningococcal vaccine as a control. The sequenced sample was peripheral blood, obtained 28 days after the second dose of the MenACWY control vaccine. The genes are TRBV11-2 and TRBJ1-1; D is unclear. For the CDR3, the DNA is TGTGCCAGCAGCCCTGGTGGGAACACTGAAGCTTTCTTT. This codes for CASSPGGNTEAFF.